The clone carrying this T cell receptor beta chain was counted at least ten times. The data stem from a study of T cells in Graves' hyperthyroidism and ophthalmopathy. The CDR3 is made up of 14 amino acids. V was clipped by 6 bases and J by 2 bases, with 13 bases between them. Lactation, pregnancy, other autoimmune disease or uncontrolled infection led to exclusion of patients. Orbital computed tomography and thyroid ultrasound, together with serum TRAb and thyroxine and clinical symptoms, were used for diagnoses. Using RNA transcripts as the source, TCR beta CDR3 regions were amplified. Using the HTBI primer set, a first-round RT-PCR was run on the TCR CDR3. TCRdb re-called the multiplex PCR reads through MiXCR, storing one row per CDR3 protein. The sample has about 130,000 distinct CDR3 sequences; approximately 20% are singletons.

The TCR originated in a woman between 50 and 59 years old with Graves' hyperthyroidism that later progressed to Graves' ophthalmopathy. The specimen was blood. The chain couples TRBV12-3 or TRBV12-4 to TRBJ2-5; possibly TRBD1 for D (6 bases). The CDR3 nucleotides read TGTGCCAGCAGACCAGGGGTGCGGCAAGAGACCCAGTACTTC. Its translation is CASRPGVRQETQYF.